This T cell receptor beta chain was obtained from a study of T cells after yellow fever vaccination. Using its own MiXCR run on the 5' RACE reads, TCRdb lists one record per CDR3 protein. The top ten hold over 12% of the sample, which has some 500,000 distinct CDR3 sequences, about 14% seen once. Germline V gene sequence: CDR1 MNHEY, CDR2 SMNVEV (reference sequence). V was shortened by 0 bases and J by 4 bases, with 9 bases between the two germline ends. The length of the CDR3 is 14 residues. Study observations and caveats: The study noted that FACS-sorted repertoires could contain abundant clonotypes contaminating from the bulk population.

Points on this clonotype: The target antigen is unknown.

This chain connects TRBV27 to TRBJ2-5, with a weak D call TRBD2 (5 bases). The receptor comes from a man younger than 45 who received the YFV17D yellow fever vaccine. The material sequenced was PBMCs, taken on the day of the yellow fever booster vaccination. CDR3 amino acids: CASSLSFRGETQYF. CDR3 DNA: TGTGCCAGCAGTTTATCATTCCGGGGAGAGACCCAGTACTTC.